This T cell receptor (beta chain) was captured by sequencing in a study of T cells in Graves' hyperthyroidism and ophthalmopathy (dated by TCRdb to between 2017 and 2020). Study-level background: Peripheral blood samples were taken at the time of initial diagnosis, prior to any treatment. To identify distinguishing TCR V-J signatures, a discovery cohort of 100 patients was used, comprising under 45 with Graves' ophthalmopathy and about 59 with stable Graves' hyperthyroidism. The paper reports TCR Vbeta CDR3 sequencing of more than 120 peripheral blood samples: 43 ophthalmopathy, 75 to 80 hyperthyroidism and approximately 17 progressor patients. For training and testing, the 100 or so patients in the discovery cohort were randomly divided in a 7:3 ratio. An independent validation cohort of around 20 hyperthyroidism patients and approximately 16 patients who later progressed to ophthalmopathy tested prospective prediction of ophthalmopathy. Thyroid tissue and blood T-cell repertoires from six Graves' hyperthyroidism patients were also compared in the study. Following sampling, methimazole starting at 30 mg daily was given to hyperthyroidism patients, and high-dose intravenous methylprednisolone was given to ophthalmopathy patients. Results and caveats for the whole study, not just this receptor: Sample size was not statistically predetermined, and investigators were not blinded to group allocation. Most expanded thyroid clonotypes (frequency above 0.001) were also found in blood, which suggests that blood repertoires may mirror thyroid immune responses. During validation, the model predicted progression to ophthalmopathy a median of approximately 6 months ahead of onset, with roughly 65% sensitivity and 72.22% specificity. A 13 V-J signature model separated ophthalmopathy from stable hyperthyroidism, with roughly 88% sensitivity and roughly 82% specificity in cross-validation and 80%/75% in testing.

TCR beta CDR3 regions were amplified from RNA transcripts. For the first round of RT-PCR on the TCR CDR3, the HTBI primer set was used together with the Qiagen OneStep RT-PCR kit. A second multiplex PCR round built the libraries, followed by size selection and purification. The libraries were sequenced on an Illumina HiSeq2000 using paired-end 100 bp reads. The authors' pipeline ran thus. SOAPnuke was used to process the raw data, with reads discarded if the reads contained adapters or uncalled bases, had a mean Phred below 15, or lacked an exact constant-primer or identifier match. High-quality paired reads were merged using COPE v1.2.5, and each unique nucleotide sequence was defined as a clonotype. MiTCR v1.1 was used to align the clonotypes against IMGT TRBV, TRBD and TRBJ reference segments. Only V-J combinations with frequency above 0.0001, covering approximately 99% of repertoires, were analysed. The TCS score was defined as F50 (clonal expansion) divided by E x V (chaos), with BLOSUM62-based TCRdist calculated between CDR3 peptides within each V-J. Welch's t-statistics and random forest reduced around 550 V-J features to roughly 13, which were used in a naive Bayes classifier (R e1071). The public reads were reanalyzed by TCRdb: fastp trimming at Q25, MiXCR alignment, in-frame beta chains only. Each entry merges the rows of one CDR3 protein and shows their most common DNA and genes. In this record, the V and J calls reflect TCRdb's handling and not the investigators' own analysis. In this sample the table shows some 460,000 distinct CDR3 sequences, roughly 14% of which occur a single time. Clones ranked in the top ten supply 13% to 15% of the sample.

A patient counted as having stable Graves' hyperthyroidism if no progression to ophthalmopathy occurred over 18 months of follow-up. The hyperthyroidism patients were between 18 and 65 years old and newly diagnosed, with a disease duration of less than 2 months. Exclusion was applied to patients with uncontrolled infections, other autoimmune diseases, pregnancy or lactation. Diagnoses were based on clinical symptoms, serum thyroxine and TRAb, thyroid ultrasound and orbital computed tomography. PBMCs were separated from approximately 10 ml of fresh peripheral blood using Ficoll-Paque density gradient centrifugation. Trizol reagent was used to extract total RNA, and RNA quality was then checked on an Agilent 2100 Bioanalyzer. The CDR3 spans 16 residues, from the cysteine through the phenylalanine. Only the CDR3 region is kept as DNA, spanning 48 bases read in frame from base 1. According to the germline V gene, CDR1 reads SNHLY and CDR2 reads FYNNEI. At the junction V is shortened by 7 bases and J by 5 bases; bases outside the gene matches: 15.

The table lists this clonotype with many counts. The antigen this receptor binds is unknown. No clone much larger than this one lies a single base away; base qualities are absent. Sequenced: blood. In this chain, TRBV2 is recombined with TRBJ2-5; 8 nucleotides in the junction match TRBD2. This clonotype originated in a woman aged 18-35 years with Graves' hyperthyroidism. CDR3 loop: CASNRRGAMILETQYF. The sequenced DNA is TGTGCCAGCAATAGGCGGGGGGCGATGATTCTGGAGACCCAGTACTTC.